This TCR beta chain derives from a study of CD8 T cells in Susac syndrome (dated by TCRdb to about 2019). With respect to the entire study: Of the Susac syndrome patients who were sequenced, eight were in clinical remission while six had clinically active disease. Susac syndrome patients were therapy-naive, on corticosteroids (some also receiving IVIg), or on IVIg alone at blood withdrawal. Repertoire sequencing was used to test whether CD8+ T cell activation and differentiation in Susac syndrome was antigen driven. CD8+ T cell repertoire clonality was compared between more than 9 healthy donors, approximately 14 Susac syndrome patients and 15 multiple sclerosis patients. The paper as a whole reports these results and caveats: The TCR sequencing and HLA analysis was acknowledged to have included a relatively small number of individuals. Susac syndrome CD8+ repertoires showed clonal expansion, highest in CD8+ TEMRA cells and greater in clinically active than remitting patients. Looking at Susac-specific public clones, the researchers identified 15 to 20 in the total CD8+ repertoire and four or five in the CD8+ TEMRA repertoire.

The CDR3 sequence holds 17 residues, the cysteine and phenylalanine included. Only CDR3 DNA is held: 51 bases, read in frame from base 1. Notes on this clonotype: It lacks a known antigen. The record has no base qualities; no much larger clone is one base away.

RNA was extracted using the RNeasy kit, and about 0.45 to 1 ug of the RNA was reverse transcribed with random hexamers. The immunoSEQ multiplex PCR assay, covering 54 Vbeta and 13 Jbeta segments, was used to amplify TCR beta CDR3 regions. PCR amplification bias was corrected by using a synthetic template baseline for primer optimization and computational correction. The published analysis was carried out like this. Reads were assigned to V, D and J genes according to IMGT and analyzed in immunoSEQ Analyzer, with only productive sequences retained. Clonality was calculated as one minus the Shannon entropy normalized by log2 of the number of productive unique sequences. For each patient and control, public and private clones were evaluated among the 100 most prevalent clones. Susac-specific clones were defined as absent from healthy and MS cohorts, over a thousand published viral clones and other ImmuneACCESS disease sequences. TCRdb reran the public reads through fastp at Q25 and MiXCR, keeping productive beta chains. Every CDR3 protein is listed once, alongside the most common genes and DNA of its rows. The V and J calls reflect TCRdb's pipeline rather than the authors' work. A total of nearly 110,000 distinct CDR3 sequences appear in this sample, roughly 94% of them only once. The ten largest clones take up around 0.38% of the sample.

High-throughput TCR beta sequencing profiled peripheral blood CD8+ and CD4+ T cells from healthy donors, Susac syndrome patients and multiple sclerosis patients. The Susac syndrome patients fulfilled recently defined diagnostic criteria for definite or probable disease. CD8+ TEMRA cells were enriched by FACS, while bulk CD8+ and CD4+ T cells were purified by magnetic negative isolation. Blood was collected in EDTA tubes and processed within 24 hours, with PBMCs isolated through density gradient centrifugation. PBMCs intended for TCR sequencing were frozen in liquid nitrogen and were later thawed in a 37 degrees C water bath. A purity of at least 90% was achieved for sorted or isolated CD4+, CD8+ and CD8+ TEMRA cells.

This sequence originates from a human donor with Susac syndrome. The sequenced material came from CD8+ T cells from PBMCs. The chain joins TRBV21-1 to TRBJ2-4; the table's D call, TRBD1, has no DNA check behind it. TRBV21-1 is annotated as a pseudogene. The CDR3 sequence is CASSKALSGTGRNIQYF. The DNA sequence follows: TGTGCCAGCAGCAAAGCGCTTTCCGGGACAGGCCGAAACATTCAGTACTTC.